This T cell receptor beta chain was retrieved from a study of blood T cell repertoires in COVID-19. The CDR3 is 11 residues long. Germline V gene sequence: CDR1 MNHEY, CDR2 SMNVEV (reference sequence). The V and J ends lost 5 bases and 3 bases respectively, with 5 bases between them. Assay: immunoSEQ multiplex PCR; the TCRdb copy retains only in-frame clones and omits some. The table records 45,000 to 55,000 clones, roughly nine tenths of them present only once. In its sample, this clone was seen a few times. J is TRBJ2-7 and V is TRBV27, with D possibly TRBD2 on 5 matching bases. The sequence came from a human donor in a cohort sampled during active COVID-19. Sequenced sample: peripheral blood. The CDR3 loop reads CASSDYYEQYF. Written as DNA, the CDR3 is TGTGCCAGCAGTGACTACTACGAGCAGTACTTC.